The 31 T cell receptor beta chains below all came from one sample that was sequenced in a study of cytomegalovirus exposure and HLA in healthy donors. PCR used 60 Vbeta primers and 13 Jbeta primers. Clones were sequenced by immunoSEQ multiplex PCR, and TCRdb holds only the in-frame ones, with some missing. Of more than 140,000 clones in the sample, about three fifths are singletons; the top ten hold approximately 2.9%. The material sequenced was PBMCs. These receptors were taken from a woman aged 30 to 39 in good health and CMV-seropositive.

V is TRBV6-5 and J is TRBJ1-6; maybe TRBD1 (6 bases). CDR1 and CDR2 (germline): MNHEY, SVGAGI. V lost 2 bases and J 5 bases, leaving 10 bases between the germline ends. CDR3 length: 15 residues. In nucleotides, the CDR3 is TGTGCCAGCAGTTACGGGGGGGCGCATAATTCACCCCTCCACTTT. This codes for CASSYGGAHNSPLHF.

V is TRBV9 and J is TRBJ1-5, with a weak D call TRBD1 (6 bases). The CDR3 covers 14 residues. The ends were cut back, 4 bases at V and 4 bases at J, with 12 bases in the middle. Germline values: CDR1 SGDLS, CDR2 YYNGEE. CDR3 in amino acids: CASSRQVGNQPQHF. As DNA, the CDR3 is TGTGCCAGCAGCCGACAGGTAGGGAATCAGCCCCAGCATTTT.

On this clone itself: This sample also contains other DNA sequences that code for the same CDR3. The chain joins TRBV25-1 to TRBJ1-4, with 9 bases that match TRBD1. The J segment lost 4 bases and the V segment lost 6 bases, leaving 3 bases of the junction unmatched. This CDR3 is 14 amino acids long. CDR1 is MGHDK, CDR2 SYGVNS, per germline. The DNA of the CDR3 is TGTGCCAGCAGCCAGACAGGGGGTAATGAAAAACTGTTTTTT. Translation gives CASSQTGGNEKLFF.

The genes are TRBV11-2 and TRBJ2-3, with TRBD2 matching 12 bases. The CDR3 totals 18 residues. Looked up from germline, CDR1 is SGHAT and CDR2 is FQNNGV. V trimming: 0 bases; J trimming: 4 bases; junction bases outside the gene matches: 8. In DNA, the CDR3 is TGTGCCAGCAGCTTAGACACTAGCGGGAGGTCTCCCCCAGATACGCAGTATTTT. Translated, it gives CASSLDTSGRSPPDTQYF.

The genes are TRBV12-5 and TRBJ2-2; TRBD2 might be the D (6 bases). The germline gives CDR1 LGHNT, CDR2 FRNRAP. V lost 2 bases to trimming and J lost 7 bases, with 17 bases between them. The CDR3 is 16 residues long. CDR3 region: CASGLMRVRDGGELFF. The CDR3 DNA sequence: TGTGCTAGTGGTTTGATGAGGGTGCGGGATGGCGGGGAGCTGTTTTTT. The whole variable domain, remainder taken from reference TRBV12-5 and TRBJ2-2, is DARVTQTPRHKVTEMGQEVTMRCQPILGHNTVFWYRQTMMQGLELLAYFRNRAPLDDSGMPKDRFSAEMPDATLATLKIQPSEPRDSAVYFCASGLMRVRDGGELFFGEGSRLTVL.

This chain links TRBV6-5 with TRBJ2-5, with 11 nucleotides matching TRBD2. CDR3 length: 13 amino acids. Germline CDR1 and CDR2: MNHEY and SVGAGI. J lost 6 bases, V lost 7 bases, and 4 bases had no gene match. CDR3 nucleotides: TGTGCCAGCACCATAGCGGGAGGGCAGACCCAGTACTTC. Encoded protein: CASTIAGGQTQYF.

The chain recombines TRBV19 with TRBJ1-3; the D is unclear. Trimming took off 5 bases at V and 4 bases at J, with 9 bases between the two ends. Germline values: CDR1 LNHDA, CDR2 SQIVND (reference sequence). This CDR3 spans 13 amino acids. The CDR3 sequence is CASSPTSGNTIYF. The CDR3 coding sequence is TGTGCCAGTAGTCCTACCTCCGGAAACACCATATATTTT.

The V call is TRBV2, the J call TRBJ1-5, with D uncertain. Trimming stripped 2 bases from V and 1 base from J, with 6 bases between. This CDR3 contains 14 residues. CDR1 is SNHLY and CDR2 is FYNNEI in the germline V gene. In DNA form, the CDR3 reads TGTGCCAGCAGTGAACCCGGGAGCAATCAGCCCCAGCATTTT. This encodes CASSEPGSNQPQHF.

In this sample, this clone turned up once. An end of the junction differs from the germline gene, which may be a read error. The V and J genes are TRBV30 and TRBJ2-5; 9 positions match TRBD2. CDR3 length: 15 amino acids. Germline V CDR1 and CDR2: GTSNPN, SVGIG (reference sequence). CDR3 in DNA: TGTGCCTGGAGTGGAGCGGGGGGCTTCCAACAGACCCAGTACTTC. It translates to CAWSGAGGFQQTQYF.

The CDR3 region has the DNA TGTGCCAGCAGTCCAACCGTGATCCAGGGGTTCATCAGCGGCTACACCTTC. Protein product: CASSPTVIQGFISGYTF. This chain joins TRBV27 and TRBJ1-2; tentatively, D is TRBD1 (6 bases). The CDR3 loop spans 17 amino acids. CDR1 is MNHEY and CDR2 is SMNVEV in the germline V gene (reference sequence). V was cut by 5 bases and J by 8 bases, with 27 bases left in between.

V usage is TRBV20-1 and J usage is TRBJ1-2; D is ambiguous. CDR3 length equals 10 residues. The V gene's germline CDR1 is DFQATT and CDR2 SNEGSKA (reference sequence). The CDR3 sequence: CSQFNYGYTF. CDR3 DNA sequence: TGCAGCCAATTTAACTATGGCTACACCTTC.

Here the CDR3 DNA reads TGTGCCAGCTCCCGCGCAACAGGGCCATCGTACAATGAGCAGTTCTTC. Protein product: CASSRATGPSYNEQFF. The V call is TRBV18, the J call TRBJ2-1; D is possibly TRBD1 (6 bases). The V gene lost 6 bases and the J gene lost 4 bases, with 19 bases spanning the gap. Germline CDR1 KGHSH, CDR2 LQKENI. The CDR3 extends over 16 amino acids.

This clone was seen a few times. The rearrangement links TRBV7-9 to TRBJ2-1; 9 bases align to TRBD2. This CDR3 comprises 16 residues. The junction had 9 bases not matched to a gene; V was cut back by 1 base and J by 8 bases. Germline V gene sequence: CDR1 SEHNR, CDR2 FQNEAQ (reference sequence). The CDR3 DNA reads as TGTGCCAGCAGCTTAGGGATGGCGGGGGGGCAGGATGAGCAGTTCTTC. Amino acid sequence: CASSLGMAGGQDEQFF.

The V and J genes are TRBV7-9 and TRBJ2-7; a possible D gene is TRBD1 (6 bases). Germline V gene sequence: CDR1 SEHNR, CDR2 FQNEAQ (reference sequence). V was clipped by 2 bases and J by 5 bases, with 19 bases between them. CDR3 length equals 16 residues. The CDR3 protein is CASSLSQRGSRHEQYF. The CDR3 bases are TGTGCCAGCAGCTTATCCCAAAGGGGGTCACGGCACGAGCAGTACTTC.

The chain is built from TRBV6-6 and TRBJ2-1, with TRBD2 matching over 8 bases. V lost 6 bases and J lost 2; bases outside the gene matches: 6. CDR3 length: 15 residues. Looked up from germline, CDR1 is MNHNY and CDR2 is SVGAGI (reference sequence). CDR3 in amino acids: CASSQTSGTYNEQFF. The DNA for the CDR3 is TGTGCCAGCAGCCAAACTAGCGGTACCTACAATGAGCAGTTCTTC.

This sequence joins TRBV2 and TRBJ2-7, with D possibly matching TRBD2 (5 bases). V lost 7 bases and J 2 bases, leaving 21 bases between the germline ends. There are 16 residues in the CDR3. From germline, CDR1 is SNHLY and CDR2 FYNNEI. CDR3 region: CASTPAEARQTYEQYF. CDR3 bases: TGTGCCAGCACCCCAGCGGAGGCACGGCAGACCTACGAGCAGTACTTC.

This clone has just a few counts. CDR3 loop: CASSQWHDSFYGYTF. The CDR3, as DNA: TGTGCCAGCAGCCAGTGGCATGACAGCTTCTATGGCTACACCTTC. The J gene is TRBJ1-2, the V gene TRBV7-9; a weak D match, TRBD1 (5 bases). Trimming stripped 5 bases from V and 4 bases from J, with 17 bases between. The length of the CDR3 is 15 residues. In germline, CDR1 is SEHNR, CDR2 FQNEAQ (reference sequence).

The rearrangement links TRBV2 to TRBJ2-5, with 10 bases aligning to TRBD2. This CDR3 is built from 15 residues. Germline V gene sequence: CDR1 SNHLY, CDR2 FYNNEI. J gave up 1 base and V 6 bases, and 5 bases lay outside the gene matches. CDR3 residues: CASRRTSGSQETQYF. The CDR3 coding sequence is TGTGCCAGCAGGCGGACTAGCGGCTCCCAAGAGACCCAGTACTTC.

The chain uses TRBV18 and TRBJ2-2; 7 bases agree with TRBD2. J was trimmed by 5 bases and V by 0 bases; bases with no gene match: 0. Germline values: CDR1 KGHSH, CDR2 LQKENI. The CDR3 is 14 residues long. CDR3 loop: CASSPPGGTGELFF. As DNA, the CDR3 is TGTGCCAGCTCACCACCGGGGGGGACCGGGGAGCTGTTTTTT.

V is TRBV9 and J is TRBJ2-7; D unclear. The germline V and J ends were trimmed by 4 bases and 7 bases, with 15 bases remaining between them. Germline V CDR1 and CDR2: SGDLS, YYNGEE. This CDR3 has 13 residues. CDR3 sequence reads: CASSPRPLEEQYF. CDR3 in DNA: TGTGCCAGCAGCCCCAGACCCTTGGAGGAGCAGTACTTC.

This clone has more than one count but fewer than ten. The genes are TRBV19 and TRBJ1-2, with TRBD1 identical over 8 bases. This CDR3 region has 14 residues. The V gene end was trimmed by 6 bases and the J gene end by 8 bases; junction bases not matched to a gene: 11. Germline V CDR1 and CDR2: LNHDA, SQIVND (reference sequence). Written as DNA, the CDR3 is TGTGCCAGTAGCACCATACAGGGGGTAAGCGGCTACACCTTC. This gives the protein CASSTIQGVSGYTF.

This chain links TRBV6-1 with TRBJ1-2, with 8 nucleotides matching TRBD1. The CDR3 extends over 14 amino acids. Germline V gene data show CDR1 as MNHNS and CDR2 as SASEGT. The V gene end was trimmed by 5 bases and the J gene end by 8 bases; junction bases not matched to a gene: 10. The CDR3 reads CASSFSPGQGGYTF. In DNA form, the CDR3 reads TGTGCCAGCAGTTTCTCTCCAGGACAGGGAGGCTACACCTTC.

The rearrangement joins TRBV19 to TRBJ1-1; TRBD1 matches 8 bases. The CDR3 is made up of 19 amino acids. CDR1 and CDR2 (germline): LNHDA, SQIVND (reference sequence). The ends lost 2 bases at V and 1 base at J; junction bases unmatched: 15. DNA of the CDR3: TGTGCCAGTAGTATAACAACAAACGGACAGGGAAGGGCGAACACTGAAGCTTTCTTT. This encodes CASSITTNGQGRANTEAFF.

As DNA, the CDR3 is TGTGCCAGCAGCAGGTCGGAACTAGCGGATTACAATGAGCAGTTCTTC. This sequence encodes CASSRSELADYNEQFF. The chain carries TRBV21-1 and TRBJ2-1; the DNA was not compared with TRBD2, the D call given in the table. TRBV21-1 constitutes a pseudogene. The CDR3 contains 16 residues.

The rearrangement links TRBV11-2 to TRBJ1-1; D is undetermined. The CDR3 is made up of 18 amino acids. Trimming took 5 bases from V and 3 from J, leaving 25 bases between them. Germline lookup yields CDR1 SGHAT and CDR2 FQNNGV. DNA of the CDR3: TGTGCCAGCAGCAGAGGTCCTTGGGGAGGGTTCAGGCACACTGAAGCTTTCTTT. It yields the protein CASSRGPWGGFRHTEAFF.

This clone was picked up a small number of times. The V call is TRBV6-5, the J call TRBJ1-5; D is perhaps TRBD1 (5 bases). Germline CDR1 reads MNHEY; CDR2 reads SVGAGI. This CDR3 contains 15 residues. Deletions cut 0 bases from V and 4 bases from J, with 10 bases between. CDR3 residues: CASSYSKAGNQPQHF. The CDR3 region has the DNA TGTGCCAGCAGTTACTCGAAGGCAGGGAATCAGCCCCAGCATTTT.

The gene calls are TRBV13 and TRBJ1-3; D gene uncertain. This CDR3 has 17 residues. V was shortened by 1 base and J by 0 bases, with 13 bases between the two germline ends. Germline lookup yields CDR1 PRHDT and CDR2 FYEKMQ (reference sequence). In DNA, the CDR3 is TGTGCCAGCAGCTTAGCCTACAGCCGCTACTCTGGAAACACCATATATTTT. Protein product: CASSLAYSRYSGNTIYF.

This chain uses TRBV6-1 with TRBJ1-3; D is uncertain. This CDR3 is built from 14 residues. Trimming removed 8 bases at V and 10 bases at J, with 21 bases between. Germline loops: CDR1 MNHNS, CDR2 SASEGT. The CDR3 coding sequence is TGTGCCAGCGGGCCGGGCCCAGTTGAGGGAACCATATATTTT. Its translation is CASGPGPVEGTIYF.

The chain carries TRBV4-1 and TRBJ1-2; 10 nucleotides line up with TRBD1. After removal of 3 bases from V and 3 bases from J, the junction contained 1 base not matched to a gene. CDR3 length: 14 residues. Germline V lookup: CDR1 MGHRA, CDR2 YSYEKL. CDR3 loop: CASSQTGGDYGYTF. The CDR3 DNA reads TGCGCCAGCAGCCAGACAGGGGGCGACTATGGCTACACCTTC.

Details on this clone: The junction differs from germline at one of its ends, possibly a read error. The chain links TRBV28 to TRBJ1-1; D gene unclear. CDR1 and CDR2 (germline): MDHEN, SYDVKM. The CDR3 contains 16 residues. CDR3 in DNA: TGTGCCAGCAGTTTATGGGAGTCCAGAGGGAACACTGAAGTTTTCTTT. This translates into CASSLWESRGNTEVFF. Variable domain in full (rest from reference TRBV28 and TRBJ1-1): DVKVTQSSRYLVKRTGEKVFLECVQDMDHENMFWYRQDPGLGLRLIYFSYDVKMKEKGDIPEGYSVSREKKERFSLILESASTNQTSMYLCASSLWESRGNTEVFFGQGTRLTVV.

Written as DNA, the CDR3 is TGTGCCAGCAGCTCCCATCGGGACAGCACGGGCGATGAGCAGTTCTTC. Translating it yields CASSSHRDSTGDEQFF. J is TRBJ2-1 and V is TRBV9; TRBD1 aligns across 7 bases. The V gene's germline CDR1 is SGDLS and CDR2 YYNGEE. The CDR3 spans 16 residues. V lost 4 bases, J lost 8 bases, and 15 bases stayed unmatched.